Each of the 19 T cell receptor beta chains below was sequenced from the same sample in a study of a mutant IDH1 vaccine in newly diagnosed glioma. TCRdb's copy holds only in-frame clones and misses some; the assay was immunoSEQ multiplex PCR. The repertoire holds about 64,000 clones, with approximately 88% as singletons. This sample's time point: week 11, during vaccination. Every vaccine dose comprised 300 ug of mutant IDH1 20-mer peptide plus topical imiquimod. These TCRs are of unknown antigen specificity. The starting material was PBMCs, obtained from a glioma patient whose treatment included an IDH1 peptide vaccine. The receptors were gathered from a woman in her forties or fifties with glioma.

This chain connects TRBV7-2 to TRBJ2-3; D is uncertain. Germline CDR1 SGHTA, CDR2 FQGNSA. V was shortened by 1 base and J by 5 bases, with 4 bases between the two germline ends. The CDR3 spans 12 residues. CDR3 in amino acids: CASSLVQDTQYF. In DNA form, the CDR3 reads TGTGCCAGCAGCTTAGTCCAAGATACGCAGTATTTT.

The chain carries TRBV18 and TRBJ1-4, with unresolved D. This CDR3 comprises 16 residues. From germline, CDR1 is KGHSH and CDR2 LQKENI. The V and J ends lost 0 bases and 0 bases respectively, with 8 bases between them. The CDR3 region is CASSPPMSATNEKLFF. Here the CDR3 DNA reads TGTGCCAGCTCACCACCGATGTCAGCAACTAATGAAAAACTGTTTTTT.

The genes are TRBV19 and TRBJ1-2; D is unresolved. In germline, CDR1 is LNHDA, CDR2 SQIVND (reference sequence). The CDR3 consists of 13 residues. Trimming stripped 11 bases from V and 0 bases from J, with 13 bases between. The chain's CDR3 is CAVRQNANYGYTF. DNA for the CDR3: TGTGCCGTTCGTCAGAATGCTAACTATGGCTACACCTTC.

V and J are TRBV15 and TRBJ2-2; a possible D gene is TRBD1 (6 bases). The CDR3 sequence is 14 residues long. Germline assignment: CDR1 LNHNV and CDR2 YYDKDF (reference sequence). Trimming took off 0 bases at V and 6 bases at J, with 8 bases between the two ends. The CDR3 DNA sequence: TGTGCCACCAGCAGAGAACAGGGATCCGGGGAGCTGTTTTTT. Protein product: CATSREQGSGELFF.

This chain uses TRBV4-3 with TRBJ1-3; D gene uncertain. This CDR3 region has 17 residues. V was cut by 0 bases and J by 0 bases, with 12 bases left in between. Germline V gene lookup returns CDR1 LGHNA and CDR2 YSLEER. CDR3 loop: CASSQDPGRSSGNTIYF. For the CDR3, the DNA is TGCGCCAGCAGCCAAGACCCCGGTCGCAGCTCTGGAAACACCATATATTTT.

The J gene is TRBJ1-1, the V gene TRBV5-1, with no clear D. Trimming took 0 bases from V and 1 from J, leaving 7 bases between them. The V gene's germline CDR1 is SGHRS and CDR2 YFSETQ. This CDR3 comprises 14 residues. The CDR3 region is CASSLEAGNTEAFF. CDR3 coding DNA: TGCGCCAGCAGCTTGGAGGCCGGGAACACTGAAGCTTTCTTT.

This sequence joins TRBV9 and TRBJ2-2; the match to TRBD1 covers 8 bases. Germline V gives CDR1 SGDLS, CDR2 YYNGEE. Trimming cost V 7 bases and J 5 bases; bases outside gene matches: 10. There are 15 residues in the CDR3. In DNA form, the CDR3 reads TGTGCCAGCCAGCAGGTGACAGGGGCTACCGGGGAGCTGTTTTTT. Translated, it gives CASQQVTGATGELFF.

The rearrangement links TRBV5-1 to TRBJ2-7; 7 bases line up with TRBD2. The V segment lost 0 bases and the J segment 2 bases; nucleotides outside the gene matches: 8. This CDR3 contains 16 residues. Germline V gene sequence: CDR1 SGHRS, CDR2 YFSETQ. Written as DNA, the CDR3 is TGCGCCAGCAGCTTGGCCGACCGCGGGGGAGCCTACGAGCAGTACTTC. Residues: CASSLADRGGAYEQYF.

This chain links TRBV4-1 with TRBJ1-3; 9 nucleotides line up with TRBD1. V lost 0 bases to trimming and J lost 0 bases; unmatched junction nucleotides: 3. There are 17 residues in the CDR3. CDR1 and CDR2 from the germline V gene are MGHRA and YSYEKL. CDR3: CASSQDRTGASGNTIYF. CDR3 DNA: TGCGCCAGCAGCCAAGATAGGACAGGGGCCTCTGGAAACACCATATATTTT.

The V gene is TRBV10-3, the J gene TRBJ2-1; 8 bases map to TRBD1. Trimming took 10 bases from V and 2 from J; bases not matched to a gene: 7. The germline V gene has CDR1 ENHRY and CDR2 SYGVKD. CDR3 length equals 14 residues. Here the CDR3 DNA reads TGTGCCACAGGCCGGACAGGGCCCTACAATGAGCAGTTCTTC. The encoded protein is CATGRTGPYNEQFF.

The chain recombines TRBV19 with TRBJ2-1, with a weak D call TRBD1 (5 bases). From germline, CDR1 is LNHDA and CDR2 SQIVND (reference sequence). Trimming cost V 3 bases and J 7 bases, with 13 bases left between them. This CDR3 comprises 14 residues. CDR3 coding DNA: TGTGCCAGTAGTATCCAGGGCAGCCCTAATGAGCAGTTCTTC. Translating gives CASSIQGSPNEQFF. The variable domain in full, completed from reference TRBV19 and TRBJ2-1, reads DGGITQSPKYLFRKEGQNVTLSCEQNLNHDAMYWYRQDPGQGLRLIYYSQIVNDFQKGDIAEGYSVSREKKESFPLTVTSAQKNPTAFYLCASSIQGSPNEQFFGPGTRLTVL.

This clone turned up a few times. The chain has TRBV5-4 and TRBJ1-5; possibly TRBD1 for D (5 bases). V lost 4 bases and J 5 bases, leaving 7 bases between the germline ends. This CDR3 is built from 12 residues. Germline V gene data show CDR1 as SGHNT and CDR2 as YYREEE (reference sequence). DNA for the CDR3: TGTGCCAGCAGCCAGGGTGATCAGCCCCAGCATTTT. It yields the protein CASSQGDQPQHF.

The chain has TRBV19 and TRBJ1-2; TRBD1 matches at 8 bases. The J segment lost 5 bases and the V segment lost 8 bases, leaving 4 bases of the junction unmatched. The CDR3 totals 12 residues. In germline, CDR1 is LNHDA, CDR2 SQIVND (reference sequence). CDR3 region: CASGTGFYGYTF. CDR3 DNA: TGTGCCAGTGGGACAGGTTTTTATGGCTACACCTTC. Looking up the rest from reference TRBV19 and TRBJ1-2 gives the full variable domain: DGGITQSPKYLFRKEGQNVTLSCEQNLNHDAMYWYRQDPGQGLRLIYYSQIVNDFQKGDIAEGYSVSREKKESFPLTVTSAQKNPTAFYLCASGTGFYGYTFGSGTRLTVV.

The chain recombines TRBV6-6 with TRBJ1-1; D gene ambiguous. The V end lost 10 bases, the J end lost 0 bases, and 9 bases lay between the germline ends. This CDR3 has 12 amino acids. From germline, CDR1 is MNHNY and CDR2 SVGAGI (reference sequence). As DNA, the CDR3 is TGTGCCACCGGACCCCTGAACACTGAAGCTTTCTTT. It translates to CATGPLNTEAFF.

This clone has only one observation. The chain has TRBV20-1 and TRBJ1-1; D might be TRBD1 (5 bases). The CDR3 loop spans 11 amino acids. The V gene's germline CDR1 is DFQATT and CDR2 SNEGSKA (reference sequence). CDR3 DNA sequence: TGCAGGCCAGTGGGGGACACTGAAGCTTTCTTT. Translating gives CRPVGDTEAFF.

V and J are TRBV27 and TRBJ1-4; maybe TRBD1 (5 bases). CDR1 is MNHEY, CDR2 SMNVEV, per germline (reference sequence). The CDR3 is 16 residues long. Trimming took off 5 bases at V and 9 bases at J, with 22 bases between the two ends. This CDR3 reads CASSLTTTARNQKLFF. In nucleotides, the CDR3 is TGTGCCAGCAGTCTAACGACGACAGCGAGAAATCAAAAACTGTTTTTT.

J is TRBJ1-3 and V is TRBV6-1; possible D gene TRBD1, 6 bases. V was clipped by 6 bases and J by 6 bases, with 12 bases between them. The CDR3 length is 13 residues. Germline V lookup: CDR1 MNHNS, CDR2 SASEGT. The CDR3 sequence: CASREAGVNTIYF. The CDR3 DNA is TGTGCCAGCAGGGAGGCAGGGGTAAACACCATATATTTT.

The chain couples TRBV7-8 to TRBJ2-5, with D unclear. Germline-derived CDR1 and CDR2 are SGHVS and FQNEAQ. Trimming took 5 bases from V and 3 from J, leaving 10 bases between them. CDR3 length equals 13 residues. The chain's CDR3 is CASSDLAKETQYF. CDR3 DNA: TGTGCCAGCAGCGACTTGGCGAAAGAGACCCAGTACTTC.

The gene calls are TRBV4-1 and TRBJ2-5; 13 nucleotides agree with TRBD2. CDR3 length: 16 amino acids. V was clipped by 5 bases and J by 2 bases; unmatched bases: 5. Germline-derived CDR1 and CDR2 are MGHRA and YSYEKL. The CDR3 region is CASSASTSGGQETQYF. The CDR3, as DNA: TGCGCCAGCAGCGCTTCGACTAGCGGGGGGCAAGAGACCCAGTACTTC.